The clone carrying this T cell receptor (beta chain) was recorded at least ten times. What it recognizes is unknown. This specimen belongs to a study of T cell repertoires in cytomegalovirus infection. Study at large: Public TCR beta signatures marked donors with CMV infection and the matching HLA.

The trim removed 6 bases at V and 8 bases at J, leaving 7 bases unmatched. CDR3 length: 12 amino acids. The V gene's germline CDR1 is SQVTM and CDR2 ANQGSEA. Study-level findings and limits: CMV-specific HLA-C-restricted TCR beta clonotypes dominated the ex vivo response. Identification of carriers of CMV plus the relevant HLA was performed using cumulative public TCR beta family frequency.

Each CDR3 protein is one row after TCRdb ran MiXCR on the reads. Of under 200,000 distinct CDR3 sequences in the sample, roughly 9% were seen once. Sequencing was done on a sample of PBMCs. This clonotype was obtained from a human donor in good health (CMV status not recorded). Some clones in this sample may be carry-over from other donors' samples. The gene calls are TRBV29-1 and TRBJ2-1; 7 nucleotides align to TRBD1. The CDR3: CSVRDRKDEQFF. The CDR3 DNA sequence: TGCAGCGTAAGGGACAGAAAGGATGAGCAGTTCTTC.